The present T cell receptor beta chain was sequenced within a study of blood T cell repertoires in COVID-19. The CDR3 is 11 residues long. Germline CDR1 and CDR2: SQVTM and ANQGSEA. Assignment of participants to cohorts was predicated upon participant-reported clinical history. Original analysis: By means of reference gene primer amplification, nucleated cell counts were estimated. Libraries were prepared by immunoSEQ multiplex PCR; TCRdb keeps only in-frame clonotypes and omits some of them. D and trimming were read from the DNA, whereas the V and J calls and clone size are those reported in that table. The repertoire holds hundreds of thousands of clones, with roughly 89% as singletons.

The material sequenced was PBMCs or T cells enriched from blood (not recorded which). The chain has TRBV29-1 and TRBJ1-2; the match to TRBD1 covers 8 bases. This clonotype was sampled from a woman aged 40 to 50 who had recovered from COVID-19. The CDR3 spells CSGQGSSGYTF. CDR3 DNA: TGCAGTGGACAGGGCTCCTCCGGCTACACCTTC.